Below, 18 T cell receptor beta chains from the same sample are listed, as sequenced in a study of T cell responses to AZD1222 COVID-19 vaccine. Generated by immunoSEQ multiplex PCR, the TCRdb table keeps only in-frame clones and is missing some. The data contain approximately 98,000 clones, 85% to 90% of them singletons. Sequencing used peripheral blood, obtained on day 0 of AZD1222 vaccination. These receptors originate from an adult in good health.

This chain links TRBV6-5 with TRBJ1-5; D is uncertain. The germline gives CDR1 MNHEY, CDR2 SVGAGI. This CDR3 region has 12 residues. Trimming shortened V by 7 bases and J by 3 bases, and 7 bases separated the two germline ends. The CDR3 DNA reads TGTGCCAGCACAATATACAATCAGCCCCAGCATTTT. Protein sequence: CASTIYNQPQHF.

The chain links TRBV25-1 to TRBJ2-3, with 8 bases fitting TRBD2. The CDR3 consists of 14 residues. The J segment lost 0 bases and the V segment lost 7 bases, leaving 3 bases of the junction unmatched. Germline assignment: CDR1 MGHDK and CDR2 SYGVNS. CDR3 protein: CASTGGFSTDTQYF. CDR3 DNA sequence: TGTGCCAGCACGGGGGGGTTCAGCACAGATACGCAGTATTTT.

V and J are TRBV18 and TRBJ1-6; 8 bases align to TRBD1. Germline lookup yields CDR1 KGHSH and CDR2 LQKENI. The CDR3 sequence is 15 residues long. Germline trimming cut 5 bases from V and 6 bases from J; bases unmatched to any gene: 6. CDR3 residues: CASSAGQVFNSPLHF. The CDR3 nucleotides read TGTGCCAGCTCAGCGGGACAGGTTTTTAATTCACCCCTCCACTTT.

The CDR3 reads CAISDRGSEAFF. Written as DNA, the CDR3 is TGTGCCATCAGTGATAGGGGTTCTGAAGCTTTCTTT. The genes are TRBV10-3 and TRBJ1-1; the D gene is possibly TRBD1 (5 bases). The V gene lost 3 bases and the J gene lost 6 bases, with 8 bases spanning the gap. Germline V CDR1 and CDR2: ENHRY, SYGVKD. This CDR3 has 12 residues.

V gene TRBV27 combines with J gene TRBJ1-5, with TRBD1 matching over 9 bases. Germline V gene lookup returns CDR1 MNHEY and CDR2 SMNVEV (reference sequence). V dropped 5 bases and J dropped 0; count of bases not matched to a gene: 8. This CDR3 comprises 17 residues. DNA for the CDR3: TGTGCCAGCAGTCGATGGACAGGGGACATTAGCAATCAGCCCCAGCATTTT. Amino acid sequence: CASSRWTGDISNQPQHF.

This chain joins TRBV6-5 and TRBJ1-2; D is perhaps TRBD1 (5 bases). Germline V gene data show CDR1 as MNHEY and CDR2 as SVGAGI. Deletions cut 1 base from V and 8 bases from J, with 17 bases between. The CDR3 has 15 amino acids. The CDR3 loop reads CASSYLAVGRAGYTF. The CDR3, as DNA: TGTGCCAGCAGTTACTTGGCAGTTGGCAGGGCCGGCTACACCTTC.

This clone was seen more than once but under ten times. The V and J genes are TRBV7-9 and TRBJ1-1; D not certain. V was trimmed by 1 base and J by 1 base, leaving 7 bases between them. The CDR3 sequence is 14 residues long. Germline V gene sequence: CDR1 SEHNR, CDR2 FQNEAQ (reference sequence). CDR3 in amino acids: CASSLVPPNTEAFF. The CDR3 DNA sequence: TGTGCCAGCAGCTTAGTACCACCGAACACTGAAGCTTTCTTT.

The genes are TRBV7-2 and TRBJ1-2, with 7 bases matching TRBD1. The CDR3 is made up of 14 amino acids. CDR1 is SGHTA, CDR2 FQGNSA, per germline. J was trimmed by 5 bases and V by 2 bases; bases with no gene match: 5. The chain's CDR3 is CASSLHGTEYGYTF. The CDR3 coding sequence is TGTGCCAGCAGCTTACATGGGACAGAATATGGCTACACCTTC.

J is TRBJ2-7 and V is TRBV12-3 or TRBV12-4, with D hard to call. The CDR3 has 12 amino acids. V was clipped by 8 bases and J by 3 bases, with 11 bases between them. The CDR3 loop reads CASGRTDYEQYF. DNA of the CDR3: TGTGCCAGCGGGCGGACGGACTACGAGCAGTACTTC.

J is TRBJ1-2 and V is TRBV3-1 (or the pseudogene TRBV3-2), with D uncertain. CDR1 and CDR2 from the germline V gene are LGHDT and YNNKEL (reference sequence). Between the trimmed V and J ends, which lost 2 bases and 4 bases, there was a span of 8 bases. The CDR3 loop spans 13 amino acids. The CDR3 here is CASSQRQFYGYTF. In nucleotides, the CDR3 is TGTGCCAGCAGCCAACGACAATTCTATGGCTACACCTTC.

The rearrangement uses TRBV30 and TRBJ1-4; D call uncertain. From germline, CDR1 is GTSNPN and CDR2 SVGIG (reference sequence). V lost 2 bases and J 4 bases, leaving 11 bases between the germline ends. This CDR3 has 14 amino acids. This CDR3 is CAWSLQQNNEKLFF. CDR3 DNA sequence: TGTGCCTGGAGTCTGCAACAGAATAATGAAAAACTGTTTTTT.

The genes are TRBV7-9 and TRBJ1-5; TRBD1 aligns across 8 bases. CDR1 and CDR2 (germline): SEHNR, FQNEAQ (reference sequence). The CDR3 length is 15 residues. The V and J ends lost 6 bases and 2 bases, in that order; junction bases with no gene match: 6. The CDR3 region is CASSSTGVGNQPQHF. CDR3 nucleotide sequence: TGTGCCAGCAGTTCGACAGGGGTTGGCAATCAGCCCCAGCATTTT.

The chain's CDR3 is CASSWGAGNQPQHF. In DNA form, the CDR3 reads TGTGCCAGCAGTTGGGGGGCAGGCAATCAGCCCCAGCATTTT. The chain is built from TRBV6-2 or TRBV6-3 and TRBJ1-5; a possible D gene is TRBD1 (6 bases). The CDR3 covers 14 residues. Per the germline V gene, CDR1 is MNHEY and CDR2 is SVGEGT. V dropped 4 bases and J dropped 2 bases, with 9 bases sitting between them.

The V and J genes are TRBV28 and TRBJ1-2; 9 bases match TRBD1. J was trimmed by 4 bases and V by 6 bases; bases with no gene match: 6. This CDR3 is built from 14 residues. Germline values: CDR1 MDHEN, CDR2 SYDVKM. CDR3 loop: CASRRQGVAYGYTF. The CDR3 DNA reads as TGTGCCAGCAGAAGACAGGGGGTAGCCTATGGCTACACCTTC.

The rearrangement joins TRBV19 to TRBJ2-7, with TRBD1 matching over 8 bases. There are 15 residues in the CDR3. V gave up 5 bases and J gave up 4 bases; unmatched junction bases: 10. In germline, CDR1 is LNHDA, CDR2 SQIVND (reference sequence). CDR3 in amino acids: CASSGGGQGIYEQYF. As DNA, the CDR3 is TGTGCCAGTAGTGGCGGCGGACAGGGAATATACGAGCAGTACTTC.

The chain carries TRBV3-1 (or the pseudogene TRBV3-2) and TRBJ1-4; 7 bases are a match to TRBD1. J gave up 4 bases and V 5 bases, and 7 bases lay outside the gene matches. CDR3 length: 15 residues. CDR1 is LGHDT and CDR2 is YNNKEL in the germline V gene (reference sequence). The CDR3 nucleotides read TGTGCCAGCAGCTCCCGACAGGGCCATAATGAAAAACTGTTTTTT. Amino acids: CASSSRQGHNEKLFF.

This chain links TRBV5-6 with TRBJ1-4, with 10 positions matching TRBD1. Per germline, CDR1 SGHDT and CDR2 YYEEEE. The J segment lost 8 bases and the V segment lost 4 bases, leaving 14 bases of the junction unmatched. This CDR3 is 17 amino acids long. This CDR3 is CASSETGGAGSDEKLFF. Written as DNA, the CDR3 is TGTGCCAGCAGCGAGACAGGGGGCGCCGGGTCGGACGAAAAACTGTTTTTT.

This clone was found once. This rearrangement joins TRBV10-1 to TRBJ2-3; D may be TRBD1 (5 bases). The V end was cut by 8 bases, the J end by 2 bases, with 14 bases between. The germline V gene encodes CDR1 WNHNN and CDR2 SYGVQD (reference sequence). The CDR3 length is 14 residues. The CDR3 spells CASSSGSATDTQYF. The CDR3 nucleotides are TGCGCCAGCTCATCAGGGTCAGCCACAGATACGCAGTATTTT.